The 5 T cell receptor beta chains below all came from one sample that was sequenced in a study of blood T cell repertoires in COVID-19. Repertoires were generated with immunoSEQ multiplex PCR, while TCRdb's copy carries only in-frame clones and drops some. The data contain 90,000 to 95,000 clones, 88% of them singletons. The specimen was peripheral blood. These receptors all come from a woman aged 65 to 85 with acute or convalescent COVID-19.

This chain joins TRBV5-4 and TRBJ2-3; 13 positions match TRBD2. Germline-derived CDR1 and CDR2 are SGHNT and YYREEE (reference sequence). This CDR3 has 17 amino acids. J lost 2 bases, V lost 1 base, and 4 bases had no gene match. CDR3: CASSLRLAGGITDTQYF. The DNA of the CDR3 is TGTGCCAGCAGCTTGCGACTAGCGGGAGGTATCACAGATACGCAGTATTTT.

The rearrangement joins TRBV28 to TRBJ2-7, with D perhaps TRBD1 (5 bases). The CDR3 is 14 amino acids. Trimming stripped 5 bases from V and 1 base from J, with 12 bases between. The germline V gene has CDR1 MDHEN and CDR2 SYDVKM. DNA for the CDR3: TGTGCCAGCAGTCAAAGGGGATATTCCTACGAGCAGTACTTC. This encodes CASSQRGYSYEQYF.

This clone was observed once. This CDR3 is CAISSQGDQPQHF. Written as DNA, the CDR3 is TGTGCCATCAGCTCACAGGGAGACCAGCCCCAGCATTTT. The chain uses TRBV10-3 and TRBJ1-5; D may be TRBD1 (6 bases). V shed 6 bases and J shed 7 bases, with 13 bases lying between them. CDR3 size: 13 residues. Germline assignment: CDR1 ENHRY and CDR2 SYGVKD.

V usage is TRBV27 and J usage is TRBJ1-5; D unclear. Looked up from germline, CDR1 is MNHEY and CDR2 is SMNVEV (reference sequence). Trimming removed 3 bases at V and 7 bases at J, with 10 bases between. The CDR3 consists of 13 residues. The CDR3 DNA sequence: TGTGCCAGCAGTTTCGGGGTTTGGCAGCCCCAGCATTTT. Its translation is CASSFGVWQPQHF.

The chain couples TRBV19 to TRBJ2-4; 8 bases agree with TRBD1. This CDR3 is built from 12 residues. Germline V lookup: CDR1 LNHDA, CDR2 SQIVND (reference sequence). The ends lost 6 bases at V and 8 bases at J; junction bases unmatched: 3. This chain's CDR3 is CASRPTGDIQYF. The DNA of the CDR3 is TGTGCCAGTAGGCCGACAGGGGACATTCAGTACTTC.